Below are 13 T cell receptor beta chains sequenced from a single sample in a study of Graves' ophthalmopathy and Graves' hyperthyroidism. Using RNA transcripts, the TCR beta CDR3 regions were amplified. A first-round RT-PCR used HTBI primers, followed by a second-round multiplex PCR. Via MiXCR, TCRdb re-called the multiplex PCR reads, giving one row per CDR3 protein. Among about 640,000 distinct CDR3 sequences listed, under 50% were seen once. Material: peripheral blood. Receptor source: an adult man with Graves' ophthalmopathy.

This clonotype was found many times. V usage is TRBV24-1 and J usage is TRBJ1-4, with 8 bases matching TRBD1. The CDR3 has 16 amino acids. The V gene's germline CDR1 is KGHDR and CDR2 SFDVKD. V gave up 7 bases and J gave up 5 bases; unmatched junction bases: 11. In DNA form, the CDR3 reads TGTGCCACCAGCGACAGCCCCGGACAGGGAAATGAAAAACTGTTTTTT. Encoded protein: CATSDSPGQGNEKLFF.

This clonotype was detected only a few times. CDR3 in amino acids: CASSFEGGLGYEQYF. In DNA, the CDR3 is TGTGCCAGCAGCTTCGAAGGGGGCCTCGGCTACGAGCAGTACTTC. V gene TRBV7-2 combines with J gene TRBJ2-7, with 7 bases that match TRBD1. Germline values: CDR1 SGHTA, CDR2 FQGNSA. CDR3 length equals 15 residues. J was trimmed by 3 bases and V by 3 bases; bases with no gene match: 8. Full variable domain (outside the CDR3, taken from reference TRBV7-2 and TRBJ2-7): GAGVSQSPSNKVTEKGKDVELRCDPISGHTALYWYRQSLGQGLEFLIYFQGNSAPDKSGLPSDRFSAERTGGSVSTLTIQRTQQEDSAVYLCASSFEGGLGYEQYFGPGTRLTVT.

The CDR3 spells CASSSTNLREKLFF. Here the CDR3 DNA reads TGTGCCAGCAGTTCGACAAACCTGCGGGAAAAACTGTTTTTT. This chain connects TRBV12-3 or TRBV12-4 to TRBJ1-4; D is ambiguous. The CDR3 runs to 14 residues. The ends were cut back, 4 bases at V and 8 bases at J, with 14 bases in the middle.

The chain carries TRBV7-2 and TRBJ2-7; 7 nucleotides match TRBD2. The V segment lost 5 bases and the J segment 4 bases; nucleotides outside the gene matches: 5. Germline lookup yields CDR1 SGHTA and CDR2 FQGNSA. The CDR3 has 13 amino acids. In DNA form, the CDR3 reads TGTGCCAGCAGCACCAGACTAGCTTACGAGCAGTACTTC. This sequence encodes CASSTRLAYEQYF.

The count of this clonotype is one. A much larger clone lies one base from this, so it may be a read error. The chain joins TRBV9 to TRBJ1-2; no reliable D call. The CDR3 consists of 12 residues. Germline CDR1 reads SGDLS; CDR2 reads YYNGEE. Trimming shortened V by 3 bases and J by 8 bases, and 11 bases separated the two germline ends. In DNA, the CDR3 is TGTGCCAGCAGCGCATTTGGAGGAGGCTACACCTTC. Protein sequence: CASSAFGGGYTF. The complete variable domain, with remaining parts taken from reference TRBV9 and TRBJ1-2, reads DSGVTQTPKHLITATGQRVTLRCSPRSGDLSVYWYQQSLDQGLQFLIQYYNGEERAKGNILERFSAQQFPDLHSELNLSSLELGDSALYFCASSAFGGGYTFGSGTRLTVV.

Comments on this clonotype: One base away lies a much larger clone, so this may be a sequencing read error. This chain connects TRBV6-5 to TRBJ1-5; D is unresolved. The germline V gene encodes CDR1 MNHEY and CDR2 SVGAGI. The CDR3 is 12 residues long. The V end lost 8 bases, the J end lost 7 bases, and 12 bases lay between the germline ends. The DNA for the CDR3 is TGTGCCAGCGGAAAGGGAGGGCAGCCCCAGCATTTT. Amino acids: CASGKGGQPQHF.

The chain has TRBV20-1 and TRBJ2-3, with D perhaps matching TRBD1 (5 bases). V gave up 3 bases and J gave up 0 bases, with 13 bases separating them. This CDR3 comprises 15 residues. CDR1 and CDR2 from the germline V gene are DFQATT and SNEGSKA (reference sequence). CDR3 protein: CSASTRRTSTDTQYF. The CDR3 bases are TGCAGTGCTAGCACTCGACGGACAAGCACAGATACGCAGTATTTT.

Many counts were recorded for this clonotype. The chain couples TRBV9 to TRBJ2-7, with D unresolved. V was cut by 3 bases and J by 0 bases, with 19 bases left in between. Per germline, CDR1 SGDLS and CDR2 YYNGEE. CDR3 length equals 17 residues. The CDR3 sequence is CASSASGQQASSYEQYF. The CDR3 bases are TGTGCCAGCAGCGCATCCGGTCAGCAGGCGAGCTCCTACGAGCAGTACTTC.

The J gene is TRBJ2-7, the V gene TRBV2, with TRBD2 matching 7 bases. Unmatched junction bases numbered 7, after V lost 4 bases and J lost 7 bases. This CDR3 is built from 13 residues. The V gene's germline CDR1 is SNHLY and CDR2 FYNNEI. The CDR3 DNA sequence: TGTGCCAGCAGTGGGGGGGGATCAGTTGAGCAGTACTTC. The encoded protein is CASSGGGSVEQYF.

This clonotype turned up a few times. CDR3: CASSQDRGLGASYEQYF. Written as DNA, the CDR3 is TGTGCCAGCAGCCAAGATCGAGGCCTAGGGGCGTCCTACGAGCAGTACTTC. V and J are TRBV3-1 and TRBJ2-7, with D tentatively TRBD1 (5 bases). Trimming took 0 bases from V and 1 from J, leaving 16 bases between them. The CDR3 consists of 17 residues. Germline V gene data show CDR1 as LGHDT and CDR2 as YNNKEL (reference sequence).

Only a few counts were recorded for this clonotype. The chain employs TRBV12-3 or TRBV12-4 and TRBJ1-3; D unresolved. The CDR3 spans 12 residues. V shed 7 bases and J shed 9 bases, with 13 bases lying between them. The DNA for the CDR3 is TGTGCCAGCACCCCCGACTCCAGCACCATATATTTT. Its translation is CASTPDSSTIYF.

CDR3 sequence reads: CASSGAKWAGANVLTF. The DNA of the CDR3 is TGTGCCAGCAGCGGAGCCAAGTGGGCTGGGGCCAACGTCCTGACTTTC. The rearrangement links TRBV7-7 to TRBJ2-6; D call uncertain. Trimming pared 5 bases from V and 2 bases from J, leaving 13 bases between. Germline-derived CDR1 and CDR2 are SSHAT and FNYEAQ (reference sequence). The CDR3 is made up of 16 amino acids.

Ten or more counts support this clonotype. The chain carries TRBV7-8 and TRBJ2-5; a possible D gene is TRBD2 (7 bases). V lost 2 bases to trimming and J lost 4 bases, with 14 bases between them. The CDR3 is made up of 15 amino acids. In germline, CDR1 is SGHVS, CDR2 FQNEAQ. CDR3 residues: CASSLNFGGPETQYF. In DNA, the CDR3 is TGTGCCAGCAGCTTAAATTTCGGGGGGCCAGAGACCCAGTACTTC.